The 3 T cell receptor beta chains below come from one sample, sequenced in a study of blood T cell repertoires in COVID-19. Some clones are missing from TCRdb's copy, which holds only in-frame ones; the method was immunoSEQ multiplex PCR. The sample holds about 150,000 clones, 75% to 85% seen once. Source material: peripheral blood. These receptors were collected from a woman between 45 and 60 years old in a cohort sampled during active or convalescent COVID-19.

The rearrangement joins TRBV7-2 to TRBJ1-5; 7 nucleotides match TRBD1. The germline V gene has CDR1 SGHTA and CDR2 FQGNSA. This CDR3 spans 16 amino acids. With 5 bases clipped from V and 1 base from J, the junction kept 8 bases outside the gene matches. In nucleotides, the CDR3 is TGTGCCAGCAGCACACGACAGGGCACCAGCAATCAGCCCCAGCATTTT. Residues: CASSTRQGTSNQPQHF.

This chain connects TRBV12-5 to TRBJ1-1; possible D gene TRBD1, 5 bases. The CDR3 is 15 amino acids. Trimming took off 3 bases at V and 5 bases at J, with 16 bases between the two ends. CDR1 is LGHNT, CDR2 FRNRAP, per germline. The CDR3 loop is CASGLGGAGGTEAFF. Here the CDR3 DNA reads TGTGCTAGTGGTTTAGGAGGGGCAGGAGGGACTGAAGCTTTCTTT. The variable domain in full, with the rest retrieved from reference TRBV12-5 and TRBJ1-1, is DARVTQTPRHKVTEMGQEVTMRCQPILGHNTVFWYRQTMMQGLELLAYFRNRAPLDDSGMPKDRFSAEMPDATLATLKIQPSEPRDSAVYFCASGLGGAGGTEAFFGQGTRLTVV.

This sequence joins TRBV9 and TRBJ2-1, with D tentatively TRBD2 (5 bases). CDR1 is SGDLS and CDR2 is YYNGEE in the germline V gene. This CDR3 is built from 17 residues. The ends were cut back, 4 bases at V and 0 bases at J, with 17 bases in the middle. This chain's CDR3 is CASSSVAGLSSYNEQFF. The CDR3 DNA reads as TGTGCCAGCAGCTCAGTCGCAGGACTTAGCTCCTACAATGAGCAGTTCTTC.